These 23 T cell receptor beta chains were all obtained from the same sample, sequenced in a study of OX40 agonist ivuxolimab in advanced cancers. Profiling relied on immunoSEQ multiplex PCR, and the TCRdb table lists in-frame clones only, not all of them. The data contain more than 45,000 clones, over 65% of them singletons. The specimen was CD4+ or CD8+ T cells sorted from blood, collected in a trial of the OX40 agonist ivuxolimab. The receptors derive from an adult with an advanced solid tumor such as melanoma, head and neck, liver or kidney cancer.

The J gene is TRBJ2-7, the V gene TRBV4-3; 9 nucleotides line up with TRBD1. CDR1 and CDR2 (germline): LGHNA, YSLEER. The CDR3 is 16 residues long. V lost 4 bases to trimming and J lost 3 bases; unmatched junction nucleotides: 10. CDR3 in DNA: TGCGCCAGCAGCCGAGGGTATCGGACAGGGGACTACGAGCAGTACTTC. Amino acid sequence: CASSRGYRTGDYEQYF.

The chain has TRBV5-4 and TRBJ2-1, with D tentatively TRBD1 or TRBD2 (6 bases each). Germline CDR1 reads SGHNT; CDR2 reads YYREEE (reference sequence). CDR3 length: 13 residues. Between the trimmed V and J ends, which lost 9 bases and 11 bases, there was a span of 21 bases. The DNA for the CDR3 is TGTGCCACCCCCCGCTTAGGGGGGCCTAAGCAGTTCTTC. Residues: CATPRLGGPKQFF.

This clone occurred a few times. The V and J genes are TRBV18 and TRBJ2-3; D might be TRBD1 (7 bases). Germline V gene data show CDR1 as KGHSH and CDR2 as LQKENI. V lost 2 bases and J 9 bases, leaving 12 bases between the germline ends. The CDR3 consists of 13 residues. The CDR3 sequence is CASSPSGGQTQYF. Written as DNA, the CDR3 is TGTGCCAGCTCACCATCCGGGGGACAGACGCAGTATTTT.

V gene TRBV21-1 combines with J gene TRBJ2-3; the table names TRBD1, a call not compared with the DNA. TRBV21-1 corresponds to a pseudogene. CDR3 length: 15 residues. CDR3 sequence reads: CASSKATEPTDTQYF. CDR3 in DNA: TGTGCCAGCAGCAAAGCGACAGAACCCACAGATACGCAGTATTTT.

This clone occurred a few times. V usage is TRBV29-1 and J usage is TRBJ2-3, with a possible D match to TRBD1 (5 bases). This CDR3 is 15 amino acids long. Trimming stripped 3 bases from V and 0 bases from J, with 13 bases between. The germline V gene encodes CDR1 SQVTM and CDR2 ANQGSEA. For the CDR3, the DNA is TGCAGCGTTGAGGGGCCTTCTTTTAGCACAGATACGCAGTATTTT. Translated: CSVEGPSFSTDTQYF.

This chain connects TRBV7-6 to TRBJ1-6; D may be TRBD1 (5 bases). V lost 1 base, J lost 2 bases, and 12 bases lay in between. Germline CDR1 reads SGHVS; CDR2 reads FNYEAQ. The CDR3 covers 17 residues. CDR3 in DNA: TGTGCCAGCAGCTTAGACGGGGGGACTGCCTATAATTCACCCCTCCACTTT. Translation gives CASSLDGGTAYNSPLHF.

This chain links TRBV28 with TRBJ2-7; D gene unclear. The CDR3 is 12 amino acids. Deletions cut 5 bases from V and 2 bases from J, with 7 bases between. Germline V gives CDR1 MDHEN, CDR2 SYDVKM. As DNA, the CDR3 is TGTGCCAGCAGTCAGGCCACCTACGAGCAGTACTTC. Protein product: CASSQATYEQYF.

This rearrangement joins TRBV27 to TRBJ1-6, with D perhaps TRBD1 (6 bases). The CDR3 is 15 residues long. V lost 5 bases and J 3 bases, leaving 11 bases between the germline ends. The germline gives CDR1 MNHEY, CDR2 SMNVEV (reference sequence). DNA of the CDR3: TGTGCCAGCAGTCGGGGACACCTCTATAATTCACCCCTCCACTTT. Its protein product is CASSRGHLYNSPLHF.

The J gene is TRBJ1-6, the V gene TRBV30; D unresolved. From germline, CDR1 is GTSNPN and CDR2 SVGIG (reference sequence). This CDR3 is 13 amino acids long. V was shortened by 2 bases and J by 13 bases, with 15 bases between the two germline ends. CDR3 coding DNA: TGTGCCTGGAGTCCTAGCACTCTGGCGCCCCTCCACTTT. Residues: CAWSPSTLAPLHF.

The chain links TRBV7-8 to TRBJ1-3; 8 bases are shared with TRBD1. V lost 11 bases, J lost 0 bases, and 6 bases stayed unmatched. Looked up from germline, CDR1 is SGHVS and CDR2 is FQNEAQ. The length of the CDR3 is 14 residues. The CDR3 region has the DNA TGTGCCTCCGGGACAGGAGGCTCTGGAAACACCATATATTTT. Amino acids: CASGTGGSGNTIYF.

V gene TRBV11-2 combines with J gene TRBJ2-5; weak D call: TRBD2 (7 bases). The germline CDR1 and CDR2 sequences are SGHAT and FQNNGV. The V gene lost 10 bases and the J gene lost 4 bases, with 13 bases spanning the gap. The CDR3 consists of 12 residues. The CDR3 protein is CATKGGGETQYF. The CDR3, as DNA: TGTGCCACCAAGGGGGGGGGAGAGACCCAGTACTTC.

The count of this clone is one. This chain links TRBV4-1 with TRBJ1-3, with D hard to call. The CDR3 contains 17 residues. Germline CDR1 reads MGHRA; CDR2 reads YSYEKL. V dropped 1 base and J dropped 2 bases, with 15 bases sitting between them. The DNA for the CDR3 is TGCGCCAGCAGCCAAGCGGCAACGCGAGCAACTGGAAACACCATATATTTT. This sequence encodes CASSQAATRATGNTIYF.

CDR3 residues: CASSLIYEQYF. The DNA for the CDR3 is TGTGCCAGCAGCTTGATTTACGAGCAGTACTTC. The chain combines TRBV5-6 with TRBJ2-7; D is uncertain. Germline CDR1 is SGHDT and CDR2 is YYEEEE. This CDR3 is built from 11 residues. V lost 1 base, J lost 4 bases, and 3 bases lay in between.

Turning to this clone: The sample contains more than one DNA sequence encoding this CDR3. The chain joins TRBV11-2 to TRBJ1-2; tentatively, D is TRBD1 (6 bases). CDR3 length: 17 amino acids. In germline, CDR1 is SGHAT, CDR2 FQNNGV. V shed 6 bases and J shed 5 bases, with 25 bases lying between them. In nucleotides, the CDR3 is TGTGCCAGCAGTCCGATACGAAGGGGGAATATTGAATATGGCTACACCTTC. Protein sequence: CASSPIRRGNIEYGYTF.

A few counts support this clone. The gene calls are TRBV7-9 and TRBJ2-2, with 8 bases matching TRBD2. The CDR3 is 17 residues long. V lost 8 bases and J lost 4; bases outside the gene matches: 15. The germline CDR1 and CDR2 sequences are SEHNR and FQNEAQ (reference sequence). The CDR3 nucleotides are TGTGCCAGCGCCGGGGGGGCGACTCCACTTACCACCGGGGAGCTGTTTTTT. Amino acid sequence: CASAGGATPLTTGELFF. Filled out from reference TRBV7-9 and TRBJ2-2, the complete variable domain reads DTGVSQNPRHKITKRGQNVTFRCDPISEHNRLYWYRQTLGQGPEFLTYFQNEAQLEKSRLLSDRFSAERPKGSFSTLEIQRTEQGDSAMYLCASAGGATPLTTGELFFGEGSRLTVL.

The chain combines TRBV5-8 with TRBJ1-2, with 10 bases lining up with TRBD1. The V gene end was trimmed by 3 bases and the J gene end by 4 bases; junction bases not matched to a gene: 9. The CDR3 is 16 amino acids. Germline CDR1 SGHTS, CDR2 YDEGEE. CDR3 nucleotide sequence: TGTGCCAGCAGCTGGACAGGGGGAAGGGGGGCCTATGGCTACACCTTC. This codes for CASSWTGGRGAYGYTF.

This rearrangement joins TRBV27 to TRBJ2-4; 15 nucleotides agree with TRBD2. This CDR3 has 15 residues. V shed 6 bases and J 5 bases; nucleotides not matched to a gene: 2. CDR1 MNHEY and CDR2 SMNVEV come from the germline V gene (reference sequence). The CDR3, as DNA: TGTGCCAGCAGCGGACTAGCGGGGGGGGAAAACATTCAGTACTTC. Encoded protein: CASSGLAGGENIQYF.

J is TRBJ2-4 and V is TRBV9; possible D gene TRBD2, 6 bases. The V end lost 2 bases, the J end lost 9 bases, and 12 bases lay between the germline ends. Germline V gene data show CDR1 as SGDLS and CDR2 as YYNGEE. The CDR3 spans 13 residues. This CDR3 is CASSVGGLGIQYF. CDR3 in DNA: TGTGCCAGCAGCGTGGGGGGTTTAGGCATTCAGTACTTC.

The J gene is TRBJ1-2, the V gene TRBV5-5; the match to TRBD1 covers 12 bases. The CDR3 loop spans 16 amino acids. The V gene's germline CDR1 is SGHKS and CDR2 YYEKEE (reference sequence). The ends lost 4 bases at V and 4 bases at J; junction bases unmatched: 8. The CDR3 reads CASSPGTGGEGYGYTF. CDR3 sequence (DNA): TGTGCCAGCAGCCCTGGGACAGGGGGCGAAGGCTATGGCTACACCTTC.

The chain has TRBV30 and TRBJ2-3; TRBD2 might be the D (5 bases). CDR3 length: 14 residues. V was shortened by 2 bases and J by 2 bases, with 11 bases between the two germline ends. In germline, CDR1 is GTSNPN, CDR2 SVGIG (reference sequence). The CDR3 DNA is TGTGCCTGGAGTCCGGGGTTATACACAGATACGCAGTATTTT. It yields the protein CAWSPGLYTDTQYF. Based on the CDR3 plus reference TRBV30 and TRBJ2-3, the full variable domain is SQTIHQWPATLVQPVGSPLSLECTVEGTSNPNLYWYRQAAGRGLQLLFYSVGIGQISSEVPQNLSASRPQDRQFILSSKKLLLSDSGFYLCAWSPGLYTDTQYFGPGTRLTVL.

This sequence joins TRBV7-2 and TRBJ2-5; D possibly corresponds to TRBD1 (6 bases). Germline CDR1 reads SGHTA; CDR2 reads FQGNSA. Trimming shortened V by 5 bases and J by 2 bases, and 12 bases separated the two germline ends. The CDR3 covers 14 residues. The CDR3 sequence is CASSPGQSQETQYF. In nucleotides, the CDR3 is TGTGCCAGCAGCCCAGGACAGTCTCAAGAGACCCAGTACTTC.

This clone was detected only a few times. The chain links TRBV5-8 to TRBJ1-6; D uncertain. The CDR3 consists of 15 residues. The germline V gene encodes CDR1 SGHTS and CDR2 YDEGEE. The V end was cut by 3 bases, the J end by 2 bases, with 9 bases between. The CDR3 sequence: CASSYITAYNSPLHF. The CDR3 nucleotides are TGTGCCAGCAGCTACATCACCGCCTATAATTCACCCCTCCACTTT. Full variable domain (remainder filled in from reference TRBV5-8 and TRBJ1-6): EAGVTQSPTHLIKTRGQQATLRCSPISGHTSVYWYQQALGLGLQFLLWYDEGEERNRGNFPPRFSGRQFPNYSSELNVNALELEDSALYLCASSYITAYNSPLHFGNGTRLTVT.

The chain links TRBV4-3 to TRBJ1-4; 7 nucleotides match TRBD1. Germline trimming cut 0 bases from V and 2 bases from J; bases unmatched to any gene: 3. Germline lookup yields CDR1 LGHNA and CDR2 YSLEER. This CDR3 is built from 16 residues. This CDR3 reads CASSQDTTGTNEKLFF. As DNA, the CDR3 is TGCGCCAGCAGCCAAGATACGACAGGGACTAATGAAAAACTGTTTTTT.